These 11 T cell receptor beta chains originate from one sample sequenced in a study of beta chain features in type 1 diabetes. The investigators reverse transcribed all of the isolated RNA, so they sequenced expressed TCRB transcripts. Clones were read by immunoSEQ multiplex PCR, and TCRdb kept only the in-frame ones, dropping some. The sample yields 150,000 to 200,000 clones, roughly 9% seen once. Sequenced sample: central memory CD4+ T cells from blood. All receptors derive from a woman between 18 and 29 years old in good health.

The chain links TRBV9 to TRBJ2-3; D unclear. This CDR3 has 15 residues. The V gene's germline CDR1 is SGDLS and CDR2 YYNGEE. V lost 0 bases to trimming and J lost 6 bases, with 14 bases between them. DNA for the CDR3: TGTGCCAGCAGCGTAGCGGGTTACCCAACCGATACGCAGTATTTT. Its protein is CASSVAGYPTDTQYF.

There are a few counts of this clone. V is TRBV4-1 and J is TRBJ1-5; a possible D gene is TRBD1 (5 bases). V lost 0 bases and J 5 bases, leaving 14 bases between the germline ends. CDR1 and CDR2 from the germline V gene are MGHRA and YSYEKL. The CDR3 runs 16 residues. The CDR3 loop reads CASSQDPGGEYQPQHF. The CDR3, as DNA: TGCGCCAGCAGCCAAGATCCGGGAGGGGAATATCAGCCCCAGCATTTT.

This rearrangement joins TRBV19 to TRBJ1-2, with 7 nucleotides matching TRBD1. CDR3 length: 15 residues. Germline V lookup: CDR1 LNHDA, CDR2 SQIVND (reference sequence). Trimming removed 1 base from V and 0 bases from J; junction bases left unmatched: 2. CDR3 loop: CASSIVGTANYGYTF. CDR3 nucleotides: TGTGCCAGTAGTATAGTTGGGACAGCTAACTATGGCTACACCTTC.

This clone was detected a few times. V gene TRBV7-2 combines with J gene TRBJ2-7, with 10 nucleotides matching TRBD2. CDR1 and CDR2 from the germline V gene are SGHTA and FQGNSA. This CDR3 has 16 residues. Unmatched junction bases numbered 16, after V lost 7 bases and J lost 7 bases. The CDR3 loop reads CASTVERGGRVREQYF. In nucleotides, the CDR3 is TGTGCCAGCACGGTCGAGCGGGGGGGCCGCGTGAGAGAGCAGTACTTC.

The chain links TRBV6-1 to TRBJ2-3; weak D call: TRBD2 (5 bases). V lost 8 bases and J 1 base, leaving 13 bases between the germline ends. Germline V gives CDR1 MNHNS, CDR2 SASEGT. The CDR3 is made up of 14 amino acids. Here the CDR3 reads CASSSWTGTDTQYF. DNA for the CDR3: TGTGCCAGCTCCTCCTGGACTGGCACAGATACGCAGTATTTT.

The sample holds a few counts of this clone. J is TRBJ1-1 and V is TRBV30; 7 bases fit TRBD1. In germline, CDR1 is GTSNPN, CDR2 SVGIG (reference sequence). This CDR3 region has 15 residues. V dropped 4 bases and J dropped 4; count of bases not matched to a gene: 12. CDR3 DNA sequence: TGTGCCTGGAAGACGCAGACAGGGAGAAGCACTGAAGCTTTCTTT. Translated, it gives CAWKTQTGRSTEAFF.

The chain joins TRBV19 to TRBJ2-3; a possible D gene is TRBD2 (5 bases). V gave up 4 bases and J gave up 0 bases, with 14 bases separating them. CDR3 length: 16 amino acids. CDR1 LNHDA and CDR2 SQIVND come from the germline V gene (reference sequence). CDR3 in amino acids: CASSRRTSTSTDTQYF. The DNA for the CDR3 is TGTGCCAGTAGTAGGAGGACCTCTACTAGCACAGATACGCAGTATTTT. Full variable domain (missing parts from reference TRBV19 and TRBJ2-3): DGGITQSPKYLFRKEGQNVTLSCEQNLNHDAMYWYRQDPGQGLRLIYYSQIVNDFQKGDIAEGYSVSREKKESFPLTVTSAQKNPTAFYLCASSRRTSTSTDTQYFGPGTRLTVL.

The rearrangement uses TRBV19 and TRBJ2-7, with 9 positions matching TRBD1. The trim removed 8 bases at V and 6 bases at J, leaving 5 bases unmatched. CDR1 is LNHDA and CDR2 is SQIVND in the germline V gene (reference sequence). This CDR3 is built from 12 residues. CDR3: CASGDRVSEQYF. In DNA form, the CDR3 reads TGTGCCAGTGGGGACAGGGTCTCCGAGCAGTACTTC.

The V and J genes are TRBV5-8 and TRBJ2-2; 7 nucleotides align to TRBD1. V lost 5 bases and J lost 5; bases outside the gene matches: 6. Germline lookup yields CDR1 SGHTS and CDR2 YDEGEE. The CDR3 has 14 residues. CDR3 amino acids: CASRGQVWTGELFF. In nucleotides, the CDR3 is TGTGCCAGCAGAGGACAGGTCTGGACCGGGGAGCTGTTTTTT.

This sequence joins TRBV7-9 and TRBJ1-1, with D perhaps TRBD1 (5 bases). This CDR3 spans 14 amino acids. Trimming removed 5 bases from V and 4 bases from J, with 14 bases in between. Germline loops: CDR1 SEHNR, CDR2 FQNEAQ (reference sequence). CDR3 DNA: TGTGCCAGCAGCCCCCTGTGGGGCTCCACTGAAGCTTTCTTT. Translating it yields CASSPLWGSTEAFF.

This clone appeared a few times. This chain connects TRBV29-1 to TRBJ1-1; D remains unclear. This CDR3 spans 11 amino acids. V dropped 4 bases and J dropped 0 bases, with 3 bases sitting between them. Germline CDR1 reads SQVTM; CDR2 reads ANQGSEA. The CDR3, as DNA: TGCAGCGTTGCGGTGAACACTGAAGCTTTCTTT. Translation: CSVAVNTEAFF.